The rows below give T cell receptor beta chains drawn from one sample of a study of OX40 agonist ivuxolimab in advanced cancers. TCRdb's table, derived via immunoSEQ multiplex PCR, lists solely in-frame clones and lacks some. The sample has over 90,000 clones; nearly 90% are singletons. This specimen was CD4+ or CD8+ T cells sorted from blood, taken in a trial of the OX40 agonist ivuxolimab. Source of these receptors: an adult with an advanced solid tumor such as melanoma, head and neck, liver or kidney cancer. CDR3s include the opening cysteine and the closing phenylalanine or tryptophan. The D gene is left open where the match is weak. Part of the rows lack a size; the others show once, few, many or a class for expanded clones.

d_call: .; j_call: TRBJ2-1; clone_size: once; v_call: TRBV5-6; cdr3_aa: CASSLAGGAGNEQFF; cdr3_nt: TGTGCCAGCAGCTTGGCCGGCGGGGCGGGCAATGAGCAGTTCTTC
d_call: TRBD1; j_call: TRBJ2-4; clone_size: .; v_call: TRBV27; cdr3_aa: CASRSLQGDKNIQYF; cdr3_nt: TGTGCCAGCAGATCATTACAGGGGGATAAAAACATTCAGTACTTC
d_call: .; j_call: TRBJ1-1; clone_size: .; v_call: TRBV19; cdr3_aa: CASRMQGRTEAFF; cdr3_nt: TGTGCCAGTAGGATGCAGGGGAGGACTGAAGCTTTCTTT
d_call: .; j_call: TRBJ2-7; clone_size: .; v_call: TRBV21-1; cdr3_aa: CASPPEEYRGSNYEQYF; cdr3_nt: TGTGCCAGCCCACCAGAGGAATACAGGGGTAGTAACTACGAGCAGTACTTC
d_call: .; j_call: TRBJ2-2; clone_size: .; v_call: TRBV5-6; cdr3_aa: CASSLYGPNTGELFF; cdr3_nt: TGTGCCAGCAGCCTTTATGGACCTAACACCGGGGAGCTGTTTTTT
d_call: .; j_call: TRBJ1-5; clone_size: .; v_call: TRBV10-2; cdr3_aa: CASSAGGGFNQPQHF; cdr3_nt: TGCGCCAGCAGTGCCGGGGGGGGGTTTAATCAGCCCCAGCATTTT
d_call: TRBD2; j_call: TRBJ2-1; clone_size: .; v_call: TRBV6-5; cdr3_aa: CASSSRLAGGNEQFF; cdr3_nt: TGTGCCAGCAGTTCCCGCCTAGCGGGGGGAAATGAGCAGTTCTTC
d_call: .; j_call: TRBJ2-1; clone_size: .; v_call: TRBV19; cdr3_aa: CASRSGGQGMGQFF; cdr3_nt: TGTGCCAGTAGGTCGGGCGGGCAAGGGATGGGGCAGTTCTTC
d_call: TRBD2; j_call: TRBJ2-7; clone_size: .; v_call: TRBV6-5; cdr3_aa: CASSSRTSGRASEQYF; cdr3_nt: TGTGCCAGCAGTTCCCGGACTAGCGGGAGGGCCTCCGAGCAGTACTTC
d_call: .; j_call: TRBJ1-1; clone_size: .; v_call: TRBV4-1; cdr3_aa: CASSQDGGRVGETEAFF; cdr3_nt: TGCGCCAGCAGCCAAGATGGCGGTCGGGTCGGGGAAACTGAAGCTTTCTTT
d_call: .; j_call: TRBJ2-3; clone_size: .; v_call: TRBV5-4; cdr3_aa: CASSSPRALDTDTQYF; cdr3_nt: TGTGCCAGCAGCTCTCCTAGGGCCTTGGACACAGATACGCAGTATTTT
d_call: .; j_call: TRBJ1-1; clone_size: .; v_call: TRBV7-9; cdr3_aa: CASSPPALTRYNVNTEAFF; cdr3_nt: TGTGCCAGCAGCCCCCCCGCTCTTACACGTTACAACGTGAACACTGAAGCTTTCTTT
d_call: .; j_call: TRBJ2-3; clone_size: .; v_call: TRBV4-1; cdr3_aa: CASSQDLPWGASTDTQYF; cdr3_nt: TGCGCCAGCAGCCAAGACCTCCCCTGGGGGGCATCCACAGATACGCAGTATTTT
d_call: .; j_call: TRBJ1-1; clone_size: .; v_call: TRBV2; cdr3_aa: CASTRDTNTEAFF; cdr3_nt: TGTGCCAGCACCAGGGACACGAACACTGAAGCTTTCTTT
d_call: .; j_call: TRBJ1-4; clone_size: .; v_call: TRBV10-3; cdr3_aa: CATGTTDEKLFF; cdr3_nt: TGTGCCACCGGGACTACGGATGAAAAACTGTTTTTT
d_call: TRBD1; j_call: TRBJ1-5; clone_size: .; v_call: TRBV7-9; cdr3_aa: CASSPDTGAAGPQHF; cdr3_nt: TGTGCCAGCAGCCCTGACACAGGGGCTGCAGGGCCCCAGCATTTT
d_call: TRBD2; j_call: TRBJ2-2; clone_size: once; v_call: TRBV30; cdr3_aa: CAWSAWWGGTGELFF; cdr3_nt: TGTGCCTGGAGCGCTTGGTGGGGGGGCACCGGGGAGCTGTTTTTT
d_call: TRBD1; j_call: TRBJ1-2; clone_size: .; v_call: TRBV4-1; cdr3_aa: CASSQTGTGAYGYTF; cdr3_nt: TGCGCCAGCAGCCAAACCGGGACAGGGGCCTATGGCTACACCTTC
d_call: .; j_call: TRBJ1-6; clone_size: .; v_call: TRBV6-5; cdr3_aa: CASSYSATGSPLHF; cdr3_nt: TGTGCCAGCAGTTACTCGGCGACTGGTTCACCCCTCCACTTT
d_call: TRBD1; j_call: TRBJ2-3; clone_size: once; v_call: TRBV12-5; cdr3_aa: CASAIQGADTQYF; cdr3_nt: TGTGCTAGTGCGATACAGGGGGCGGATACGCAGTATTTT
d_call: TRBD1; j_call: TRBJ2-7; clone_size: .; v_call: TRBV10-1; cdr3_aa: CASSEGRGPYEQYF; cdr3_nt: TGCGCCAGCAGTGAAGGCAGGGGGCCCTACGAGCAGTACTTC
d_call: .; j_call: TRBJ1-5; clone_size: .; v_call: TRBV5-1; cdr3_aa: CASAPTGTGQPQHF; cdr3_nt: TGCGCCAGTGCACCGACAGGCACCGGTCAACCCCAGCATTTT
d_call: .; j_call: TRBJ2-7; clone_size: .; v_call: TRBV4-2; cdr3_aa: CASSAAPGRGPYEQYF; cdr3_nt: TGTGCCAGCAGCGCAGCCCCCGGTCGGGGGCCCTACGAGCAGTACTTC
d_call: .; j_call: TRBJ1-2; clone_size: .; v_call: TRBV5-1; cdr3_aa: CASSLGGQLGYTF; cdr3_nt: TGCGCCAGCAGCTTGGGTGGACAACTAGGCTACACCTTC
d_call: .; j_call: TRBJ1-5; clone_size: .; v_call: TRBV5-1; cdr3_aa: CASSLGSVSNQPQHF; cdr3_nt: TGCGCCAGCAGCTTGGGTTCTGTTTCCAATCAGCCCCAGCATTTT
d_call: .; j_call: TRBJ2-2; clone_size: few; v_call: TRBV5-4; cdr3_aa: CASSLDKNTGELFF; cdr3_nt: TGTGCCAGCAGCCTAGACAAGAACACCGGGGAGCTGTTTTTT
d_call: .; j_call: TRBJ1-2; clone_size: .; v_call: TRBV19; cdr3_aa: CASSVSGAAGYTF; cdr3_nt: TGTGCCAGTAGTGTATCCGGGGCGGCTGGCTACACCTTC
d_call: TRBD2; j_call: TRBJ2-7; clone_size: few; v_call: TRBV6-6; cdr3_aa: CASSYSASGRGYEQYF; cdr3_nt: TGTGCCAGCAGTTACTCGGCTAGCGGGAGGGGATACGAGCAGTACTTC
d_call: TRBD2; j_call: TRBJ2-1; clone_size: .; v_call: TRBV19; cdr3_aa: CASSLAGRRQFF; cdr3_nt: TGTGCCAGTAGCCTAGCGGGTAGAAGGCAGTTCTTC
d_call: .; j_call: TRBJ1-3; clone_size: .; v_call: TRBV18; cdr3_aa: CASSPQDYTIYF; cdr3_nt: TGTGCCAGCTCACCTCAGGACTACACCATATATTTT
d_call: TRBD1; j_call: TRBJ2-7; clone_size: .; v_call: TRBV18; cdr3_aa: CASSPTGSVGEQYF; cdr3_nt: TGTGCCAGCTCACCGACAGGGTCGGTAGGCGAGCAGTACTTC
d_call: TRBD1; j_call: TRBJ2-2; clone_size: .; v_call: TRBV5-1; cdr3_aa: CASSFPGQKNTGELFF; cdr3_nt: TGCGCCAGCAGCTTTCCGGGACAGAAGAACACCGGGGAGCTGTTTTTT
d_call: TRBD2; j_call: TRBJ2-3; clone_size: .; v_call: TRBV27; cdr3_aa: CASSLGLAGIGTDTQYF; cdr3_nt: TGTGCCAGCAGTCTCGGACTAGCGGGAATTGGGACAGATACGCAGTATTTT
d_call: .; j_call: TRBJ2-6; clone_size: .; v_call: TRBV9; cdr3_aa: CASSVDPPGAVGANVLTF; cdr3_nt: TGTGCCAGCAGCGTAGACCCCCCAGGTGCGGTGGGGGCCAACGTCCTGACTTTC
d_call: .; j_call: TRBJ1-2; clone_size: .; v_call: TRBV13; cdr3_aa: CASSLGPGRPRGYTF; cdr3_nt: TGTGCCAGCAGCTTAGGCCCGGGCAGGCCTCGGGGCTACACCTTC
d_call: TRBD1; j_call: TRBJ1-3; clone_size: .; v_call: TRBV10-3; cdr3_aa: CAISEDRAGNTIYF; cdr3_nt: TGTGCCATCAGTGAGGACAGGGCTGGAAACACCATATATTTT
d_call: TRBD1; j_call: TRBJ1-5; clone_size: .; v_call: TRBV28; cdr3_aa: CASSSTQGAGQPQHF; cdr3_nt: TGTGCCAGCAGTTCTACTCAGGGGGCGGGTCAGCCCCAGCATTTT
d_call: .; j_call: TRBJ1-5; clone_size: .; v_call: TRBV7-8; cdr3_aa: CASSSPGVGDQPQHF; cdr3_nt: TGTGCCAGCAGCTCCCCCGGAGTAGGGGATCAGCCCCAGCATTTT
d_call: .; j_call: TRBJ1-6; clone_size: .; v_call: TRBV5-1; cdr3_aa: CASSLGENSPLHF; cdr3_nt: TGCGCCAGCAGCTTGGGGGAGAATTCACCCCTCCACTTT